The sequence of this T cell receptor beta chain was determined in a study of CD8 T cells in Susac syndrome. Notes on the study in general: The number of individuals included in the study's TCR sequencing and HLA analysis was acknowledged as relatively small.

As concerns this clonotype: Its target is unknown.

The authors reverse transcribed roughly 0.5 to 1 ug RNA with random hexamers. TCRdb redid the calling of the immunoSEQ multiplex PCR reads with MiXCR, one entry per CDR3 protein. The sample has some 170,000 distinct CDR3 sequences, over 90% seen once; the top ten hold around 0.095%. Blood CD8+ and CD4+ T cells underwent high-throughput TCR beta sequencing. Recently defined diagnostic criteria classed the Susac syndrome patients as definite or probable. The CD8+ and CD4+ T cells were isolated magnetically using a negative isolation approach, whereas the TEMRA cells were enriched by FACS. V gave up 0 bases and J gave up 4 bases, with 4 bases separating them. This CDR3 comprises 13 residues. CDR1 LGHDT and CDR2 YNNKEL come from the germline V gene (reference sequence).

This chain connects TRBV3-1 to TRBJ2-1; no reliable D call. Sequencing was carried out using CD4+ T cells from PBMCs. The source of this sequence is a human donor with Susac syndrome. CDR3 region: CASSQDHYNEQFF. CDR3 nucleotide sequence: TGTGCCAGCAGCCAAGATCATTACAATGAGCAGTTCTTC.